The source of this T cell receptor beta chain is a study of naive and memory T cell subsets. General study results and limits: This RNA-based method may be sensitive to activation-related transcript changes.

An oligonucleotide containing a UMI was ligated to the 3' end of TCR cDNA. The SP2 primer and nested alpha and beta constant region primers amplified ligated cDNA in four rounds. Reverse transcription of blood and skin TCR RNA was primed at alpha and beta constant regions. TCRdb recomputed calls from the 5' RACE reads with MiXCR, one row per CDR3 protein. The sample carries 50,000 to 65,000 distinct CDR3 sequences, about 8.3% recorded once. There are 16 residues in the CDR3. Per the germline V gene, CDR1 is MNHEY and CDR2 is SMNVEV (reference sequence). The J segment lost 6 bases and the V segment lost 4 bases, leaving 8 bases of the junction unmatched. This clonotype occurred many times. Its antigen remains unidentified.

The genes are TRBV27 and TRBJ2-3, with 12 bases aligning to TRBD2. The sequence was obtained from a female donor in good health. The DNA for the CDR3 is TGTGCCAGCAGTTCCACCCCCGGACTAGCGGGGGATACGCAGTATTTT. Its translation: CASSSTPGLAGDTQYF.